The clone carrying this TCR beta chain was seen more than once but under ten times. The antigen is unknown. With 0 bases removed from V and 4 bases from J, the gap between germline ends came to 7 bases. The CDR3 consists of 13 residues. Germline assignment: CDR1 DFQATT and CDR2 SNEGSKA (reference sequence). cDNA libraries for TCR beta contained unique molecular identifiers. T cells numbering roughly 0.85 to 11 million gave rise to about 490,000 cDNA molecules. In TCRdb, the PCR reads were re-called with MiXCR into one record per CDR3 protein. The sample includes about 570,000 distinct CDR3 sequences, around 34% of them seen just once. This sample is part of a study of post-analysis software for immune sequencing data. Across the study: Courses of disease covered relapsing-remitting, secondary progressive and progressive-relapsing multiple sclerosis. Study outcomes and limitations: Four to six TRBV segments, including TRBV5-6, TRBV5-1 and TRBV20-1, were more frequent in patients than controls. Versus controls, multiple sclerosis patients showed significantly lower diversity (normalized Chao1).

V and J are TRBV20-1 and TRBJ2-1; D unresolved. Specimen: blood. This clonotype originated in a girl between 2 and 17 years old with multiple sclerosis. The DNA of the CDR3 is TGCAGTGCTAGAGATCTTGGATACAATGAGCAGTTCTTC. Translated, it gives CSARDLGYNEQFF.